Many counts were recorded for the clone carrying this T cell receptor (beta chain). No antigen is known for it. MiXCR, run by TCRdb on the 5' RACE reads, gives a single entry per CDR3 protein. Altogether about 21,000 distinct CDR3 sequences are present, over 5% being singletons, with the ten largest covering over 35%. V was cut by 4 bases and J by 3 bases, with 13 bases left in between. Germline-derived CDR1 and CDR2 are LGHDT and YNNKEL (reference sequence). The CDR3 is 14 amino acids. This sample is part of a study of neurological immune-mediated disorders. Study-wide results and caveats: The most TCR clonal expansion was seen in HTLV-1-associated myelopathy, and the least was seen in multiple sclerosis, which fell below healthy controls.

The receptor was isolated from a young man in good health. The sequencing sample was made of CD8+ T cells from blood. The gene calls are TRBV3-1 and TRBJ2-7, with D possibly TRBD2 on 5 matching bases. The CDR3 DNA reads as TGTGCCAGCAGCCGGACGGACGGGAACTACGAGCAGTACTTC. The encoded protein is CASSRTDGNYEQYF.